This TCR beta chain was sequenced for a study of shared clonotypes between healthy human individuals. Study-wide findings and caveats: Unshared clonotypes carried lower generation probabilities than those common to all four donors.

For this clone: Antigen: not known.

Every subset's genomic DNA went evenly onto several immunoSEQ plates. TCRdb's table, derived via immunoSEQ multiplex PCR, lists solely in-frame clones and lacks some. This table holds 850,000 to 1,100,000 clones, approximately 80% found once. Deletions cut 4 bases from V and 0 bases from J, with 8 bases between. This CDR3 is built from 14 residues. In the CD4+ fraction, cells were divided into CD45RA+ naive and CD45RA-negative memory subsets. The sequencing input was memory CD4+ T cells from PBMCs. Described subset: CD45RA-negative fraction. This TCR derives from a man aged 18 to 29 in good health. Some clones in this sample may be carry-over from other donors' samples. V usage is TRBV5-3 and J usage is TRBJ1-5, with D perhaps TRBD1 (5 bases). TRBV5-3 carries the ORF label, with uncertain function. DNA of the CDR3: TGTGCCAGAAGCGCGGGGGGTAGCAATCAGCCCCAGCATTTT. Translation gives CARSAGGSNQPQHF.